The present TCR beta chain was sequenced within a study of T cells in Graves' hyperthyroidism and ophthalmopathy. Among the patients, aged 18 to 65, hyperthyroidism was newly diagnosed and had lasted under 2 months. Reasons for excluding patients were uncontrolled infection, other autoimmune disease, pregnancy or lactation. The CDR3 regions of TCR beta were amplified from RNA transcripts. Primed by the HTBI set, a first-round RT-PCR was run on the TCR CDR3. MiXCR was run by TCRdb on the multiplex PCR reads, yielding one entry per CDR3 protein. Of hundreds of thousands of distinct CDR3 sequences in the sample, roughly 14% were seen once. The CDR3 runs 17 residues. The germline CDR1 and CDR2 sequences are SGHAT and FQNNGV. V gave up 5 bases and J gave up 4 bases; unmatched junction bases: 7.

The TCR comes from a woman aged 18-35 years with Graves' hyperthyroidism. The specimen sequenced was blood. The chain is built from TRBV11-2 and TRBJ2-5; 16 bases agree with TRBD2. The CDR3 protein is CASSARGLAGGLETQYF. CDR3 DNA: TGTGCCAGCAGCGCTAGGGGACTAGCGGGAGGGCTAGAGACCCAGTACTTC.